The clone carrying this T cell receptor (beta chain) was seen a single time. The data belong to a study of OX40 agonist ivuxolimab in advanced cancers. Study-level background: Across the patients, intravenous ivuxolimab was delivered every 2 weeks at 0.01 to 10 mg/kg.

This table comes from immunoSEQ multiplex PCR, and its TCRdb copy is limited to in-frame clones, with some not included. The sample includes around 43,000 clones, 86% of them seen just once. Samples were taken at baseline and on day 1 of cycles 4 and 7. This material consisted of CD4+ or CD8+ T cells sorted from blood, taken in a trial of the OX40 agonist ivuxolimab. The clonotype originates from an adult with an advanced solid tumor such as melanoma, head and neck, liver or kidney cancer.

This chain's CDR3 is CASGPWGKLFF. CDR3 bases: TGTGCCAGCGGGCCTTGGGGAAAACTGTTTTTT. The V and J genes are TRBV25-1 and TRBJ1-4; unclear D gene. Germline V gene data show CDR1 as MGHDK and CDR2 as SYGVNS. The length of the CDR3 is 11 residues. The V gene lost 8 bases and the J gene lost 10 bases, with 11 bases spanning the gap.